Below are 6 T cell receptor beta chains sequenced from a single sample in a study of neurological immune-mediated disorders. MiXCR, applied by TCRdb to the 5' RACE reads, yields one record per CDR3 protein. This sample has roughly 60,000 distinct CDR3 sequences; roughly 4.8% occur once, and the top ten carry around 3.4%. Input material: PBMCs. Source of these receptors: a woman between 45 and 65 years old with multiple sclerosis.

The chain links TRBV20-1 to TRBJ2-5; TRBD2 agrees at 8 bases. Germline V gives CDR1 DFQATT, CDR2 SNEGSKA (reference sequence). V was clipped by 1 base and J by 5 bases; unmatched bases: 6. This CDR3 is built from 14 residues. The CDR3 region is CSARVPGGEETQYF. The DNA of the CDR3 is TGCAGTGCTAGAGTCCCCGGGGGGGAGGAGACCCAGTACTTC.

To note about this clonotype: A much more abundant neighbour one base away suggests this may be a read error. The chain recombines TRBV29-1 with TRBJ2-5, with D hard to call. The CDR3 is 13 residues long. Germline V gene lookup returns CDR1 SQVTM and CDR2 ANQGSEA. V gave up 1 base and J gave up 5 bases, with 11 bases separating them. DNA of the CDR3: TGCAGCGTTGAAGCCGCAAATCATGAGACCCAGTACTTC. Translation gives CSVEAANHETQYF. Together with reference TRBV29-1 and TRBJ2-5, the CDR3 gives the full variable domain: SAVISQKPSRDICQRGTSLTIQCQVDSQVTMMFWYRQQPGQSLTLIATANQGSEATYESGFVIDKFPISRPNLTFSTLTVSNMSPEDSSIYLCSVEAANHETQYFGPGTRLLVL.

At least ten counts were recorded for this clonotype. The rearrangement joins TRBV15 to TRBJ2-5; TRBD2 matches 7 bases. There are 15 residues in the CDR3. V shed 4 bases and J 1 base; nucleotides not matched to a gene: 6. Germline-derived CDR1 and CDR2 are LNHNV and YYDKDF (reference sequence). CDR3 protein: CATSNIKRGQETQYF. CDR3 bases: TGTGCCACCAGCAACATTAAGCGGGGCCAAGAGACCCAGTACTTC.

This clonotype was detected many times. J is TRBJ2-1 and V is TRBV6-6; a weak D match, TRBD1 (6 bases). The ends were cut back, 0 bases at V and 9 bases at J, with 12 bases in the middle. In germline, CDR1 is MNHNY, CDR2 SVGAGI (reference sequence). The CDR3 consists of 14 residues. CDR3 bases: TGTGCCAGCAGTTACTCGGCAGGGGCGGGTGAGCAGTTCTTC. This sequence encodes CASSYSAGAGEQFF.

This clonotype came up a few times. A much larger clone differs by one base, so this may be a read error. The rearrangement uses TRBV2 and TRBJ1-1, with D tentatively TRBD1 (5 bases). The CDR3 has 14 residues. Per the germline V gene, CDR1 is SNHLY and CDR2 is FYNNEI. The CDR3 sequence: CVSSLEQVGTEAFF. The CDR3 nucleotides are TGTGTCAGCAGCCTAGAACAGGTGGGCACTGAAGCTTTCTTT.

This clonotype has ten or more counts. J is TRBJ2-6 and V is TRBV20-1; possibly TRBD1 or TRBD2 for D (5 bases each). Germline CDR1 reads DFQATT; CDR2 reads SNEGSKA (reference sequence). V was cut by 0 bases and J by 4 bases, with 7 bases left in between. The CDR3 extends over 14 amino acids. CDR3 loop: CSAREGEGANVLTF. CDR3 bases: TGCAGTGCTAGAGAGGGGGAAGGGGCCAACGTCCTGACTTTC.